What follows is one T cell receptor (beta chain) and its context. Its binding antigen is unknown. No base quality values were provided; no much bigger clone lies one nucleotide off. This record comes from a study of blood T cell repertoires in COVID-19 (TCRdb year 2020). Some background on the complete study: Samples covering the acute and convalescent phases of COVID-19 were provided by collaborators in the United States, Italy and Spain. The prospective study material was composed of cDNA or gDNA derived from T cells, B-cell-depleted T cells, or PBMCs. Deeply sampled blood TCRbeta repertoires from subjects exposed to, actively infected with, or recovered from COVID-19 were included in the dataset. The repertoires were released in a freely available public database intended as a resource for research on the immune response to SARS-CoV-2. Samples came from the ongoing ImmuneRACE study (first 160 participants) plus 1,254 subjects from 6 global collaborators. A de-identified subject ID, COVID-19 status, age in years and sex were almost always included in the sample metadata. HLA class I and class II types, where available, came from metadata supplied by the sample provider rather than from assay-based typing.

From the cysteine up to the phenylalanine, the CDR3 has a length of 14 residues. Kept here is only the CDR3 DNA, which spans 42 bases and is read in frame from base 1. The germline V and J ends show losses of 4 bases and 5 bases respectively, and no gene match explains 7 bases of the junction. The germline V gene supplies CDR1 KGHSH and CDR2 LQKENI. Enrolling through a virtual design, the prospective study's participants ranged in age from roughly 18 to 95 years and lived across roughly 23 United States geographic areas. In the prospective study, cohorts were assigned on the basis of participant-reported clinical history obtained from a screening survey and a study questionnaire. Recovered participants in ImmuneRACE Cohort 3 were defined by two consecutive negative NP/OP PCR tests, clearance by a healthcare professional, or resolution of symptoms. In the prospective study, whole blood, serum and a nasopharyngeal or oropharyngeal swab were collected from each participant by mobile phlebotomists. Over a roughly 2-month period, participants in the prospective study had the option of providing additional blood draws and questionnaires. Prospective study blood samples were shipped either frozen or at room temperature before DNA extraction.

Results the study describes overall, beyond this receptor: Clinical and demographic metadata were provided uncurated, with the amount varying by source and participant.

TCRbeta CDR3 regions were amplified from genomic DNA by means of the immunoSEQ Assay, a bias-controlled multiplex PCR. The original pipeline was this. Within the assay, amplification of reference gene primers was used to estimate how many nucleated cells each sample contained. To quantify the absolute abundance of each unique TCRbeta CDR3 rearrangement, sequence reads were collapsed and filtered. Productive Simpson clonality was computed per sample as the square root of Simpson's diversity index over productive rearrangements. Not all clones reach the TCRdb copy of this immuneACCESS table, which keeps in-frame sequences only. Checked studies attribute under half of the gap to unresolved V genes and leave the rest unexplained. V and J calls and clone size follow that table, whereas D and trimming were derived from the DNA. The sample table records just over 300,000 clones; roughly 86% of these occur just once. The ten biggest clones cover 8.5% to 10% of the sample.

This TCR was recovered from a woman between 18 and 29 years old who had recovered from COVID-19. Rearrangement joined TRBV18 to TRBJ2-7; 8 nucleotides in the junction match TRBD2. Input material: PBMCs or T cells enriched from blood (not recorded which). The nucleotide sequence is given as TGTGCCAGCTCACTCGGGACGGGGGGGGACGAGCAGTACTTC. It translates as CASSLGTGGDEQYF.